Here is one TCR beta chain with its context. These data belong to a study of blood T cells in healthy people across ages. With 6 bases clipped from V and 7 bases from J, the junction kept 8 bases outside the gene matches. The CDR3 totals 15 residues. The germline gives CDR1 MNHEY, CDR2 SVGEGT. With a J-beta primer mix and a sample-barcoded 5' primer, a second PCR ran about 6 to 11 cycles. A 12-random-nucleotide template-switch adaptor tagged each cDNA molecule. Each single sample gave us at least 3 million CDR3-containing paired-end reads. In TCRdb, the 5' RACE reads were re-called with MiXCR into one record per CDR3 protein. Altogether about 730,000 distinct CDR3 sequences are present, about 42% being singletons, with the ten largest covering 20% to 25%. Each donor had roughly 10 milliliters of peripheral blood drawn. Extractions gave at least 5.5 micrograms of total RNA per sample.

The material sequenced was blood. The clonotype comes from a woman in her sixties or seventies in good health. The chain links TRBV6-2 or TRBV6-3 to TRBJ2-1; 11 bases fit TRBD2. The CDR3 here is CASRGWLAGGNEQFF. The CDR3 nucleotides are TGTGCCAGCAGAGGATGGCTAGCGGGAGGTAATGAGCAGTTCTTC.